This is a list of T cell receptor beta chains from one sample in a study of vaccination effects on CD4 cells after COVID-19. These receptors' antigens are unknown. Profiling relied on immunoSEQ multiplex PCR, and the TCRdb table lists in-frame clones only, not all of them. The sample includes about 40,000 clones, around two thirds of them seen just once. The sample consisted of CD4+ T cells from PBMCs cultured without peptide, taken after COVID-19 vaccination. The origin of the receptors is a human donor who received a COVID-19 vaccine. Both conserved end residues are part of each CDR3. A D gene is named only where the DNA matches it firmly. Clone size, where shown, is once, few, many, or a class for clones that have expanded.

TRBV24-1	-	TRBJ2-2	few	TGTGCCACCAGTGACTCACTAACAGGGCTAAACACCGGGGAGCTGTTTTTT	CATSDSLTGLNTGELFF
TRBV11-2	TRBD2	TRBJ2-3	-	TGTGCCAGCGATAGCGGGAGTCTTTATAGCACAGATACGCAGTATTTT	CASDSGSLYSTDTQYF
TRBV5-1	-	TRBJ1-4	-	TGCGCCAGCAGCTTGGGACAAACTAATGAAAAACTGTTTTTT	CASSLGQTNEKLFF
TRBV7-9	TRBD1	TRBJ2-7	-	TGTGCCAGCAGCAAAGGACAGGCTCGGGCCTACGAGCAGTACTTC	CASSKGQARAYEQYF
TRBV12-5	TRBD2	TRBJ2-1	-	TGTGCTAGTGCTCTCATTCTCTCGCTAGCGGACCTTCGGTACAATGAGCAGTTCTTC	CASALILSLADLRYNEQFF
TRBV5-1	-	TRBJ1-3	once	TGCGCCAGCAGCGCGGAGAACTCTGGAAACACCATATATTTT	CASSAENSGNTIYF
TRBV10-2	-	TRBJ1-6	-	TGCGCCAGCAGTGAGTACCAGGGGAGGTCACCCCTCCACTTT	CASSEYQGRSPLHF
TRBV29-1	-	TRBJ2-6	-	TGCAGCGTTGAAGAAGGGTCAGGGTCTGGGGCCAACGTCCTGACTTTC	CSVEEGSGSGANVLTF
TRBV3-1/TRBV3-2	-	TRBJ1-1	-	TGTGCCAGCAGCCCCGGACACCCTGAAGCTTTCTTT	CASSPGHPEAFF
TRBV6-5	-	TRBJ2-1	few	TGTGCCAGCAGTTACTCGGTGCTCATCTCCTACAATGAGCAGTTCTTC	CASSYSVLISYNEQFF
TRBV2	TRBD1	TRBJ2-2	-	TGTGCCAGCAGTAGCCGGGACAGCGTCACCGGGGAGCTGTTTTTT	CASSSRDSVTGELFF
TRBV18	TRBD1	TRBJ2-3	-	TGTGCCAGCTCACCACCCGGACAGGGTTCAAGAGATACGCAGTATTTT	CASSPPGQGSRDTQYF
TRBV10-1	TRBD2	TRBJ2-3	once	TGCGCCAGCAGTGTGGGCGGGAGGGAAGATACGCAGTATTTT	CASSVGGREDTQYF
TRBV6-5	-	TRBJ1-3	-	TGTGCCAGCAGTTACTCGAGAGGGAGAGGTGGAAACACCATATATTTT	CASSYSRGRGGNTIYF
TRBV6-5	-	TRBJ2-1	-	TGTGCCAGCAGTTACTGGGAGGACAATGAGCAGTTCTTC	CASSYWEDNEQFF
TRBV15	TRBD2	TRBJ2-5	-	TGTGCCACCAGCCGCGCGGGAGTGCGAGAGACCCAGTACTTC	CATSRAGVRETQYF
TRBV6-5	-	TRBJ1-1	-	TGTGCCAACAGTTACTCCCTCGAAACGAACACTGAAGCTTTCTTT	CANSYSLETNTEAFF
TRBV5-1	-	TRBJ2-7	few	TGCGCCAGCAGCCCTGGGGGCGCGGACGTTTCCTACGAGCAGTACTTC	CASSPGGADVSYEQYF
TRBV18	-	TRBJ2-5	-	TGTGCCAGCTCACAGGAACAAGAGACCCAGTACTTC	CASSQEQETQYF
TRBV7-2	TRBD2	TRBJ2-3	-	TGTGCCAGCAGCTTAGGTCTAGCGGGAAACACAGATACGCAGTATTTT	CASSLGLAGNTDTQYF
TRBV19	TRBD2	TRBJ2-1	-	TGTGCCAGTAGGACTAGCGGGGGGTACAATGAGCAGTTCTTC	CASRTSGGYNEQFF
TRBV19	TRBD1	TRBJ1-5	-	TGTGCCAGTAAGGGACAGGGACATCAGCCCCAGCATTTT	CASKGQGHQPQHF
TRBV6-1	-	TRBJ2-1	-	TGTGCCAGCAGTGAGGGGCAAGGGGGAGGATACAATGAGCAGTTCTTC	CASSEGQGGGYNEQFF
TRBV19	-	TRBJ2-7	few	TGTGCCAGTAGTCGCCGGGACACGGCTTACGAGCAGTACTTC	CASSRRDTAYEQYF
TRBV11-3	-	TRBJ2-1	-	TGTGCCAGCAGCTTAGGTCCCCGCTACAATGAGCAGTTCTTC	CASSLGPRYNEQFF
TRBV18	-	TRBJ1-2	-	TGTGCCAGCTCACCCACCGGGACACTGGACTATGGCTACACCTTC	CASSPTGTLDYGYTF
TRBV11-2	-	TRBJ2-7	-	TGTGCCAGCAGCTTAGCGCAGGGACCCTACGAGCAGTACTTC	CASSLAQGPYEQYF
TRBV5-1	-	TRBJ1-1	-	TGCGCCAGCTATAAGAAGGGGGGATCTGAAGCTTTCTTT	CASYKKGGSEAFF
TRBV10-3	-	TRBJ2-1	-	TGTGCCATCAGTGAACTGTCCTACAATGAGCAGTTCTTC	CAISELSYNEQFF
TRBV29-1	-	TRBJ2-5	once	TGCAGCGTTGAGGGCCGACTCCAAGAGACCCAGTACTTC	CSVEGRLQETQYF
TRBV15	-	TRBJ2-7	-	TGTGCCACCAGCAGAGATGTTGGGCAGGGCCCCTACGAGCAGTACTTC	CATSRDVGQGPYEQYF
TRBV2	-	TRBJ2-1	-	TGTGCCAGCAGTGAGACTAGAGGAGGGAATGAGCAGTTCTTC	CASSETRGGNEQFF
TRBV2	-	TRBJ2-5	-	TGTGCCGGACAAAAGTTTGGGCAAGAGACCCAGTACTTC	CAGQKFGQETQYF
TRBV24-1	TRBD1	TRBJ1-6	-	TGTGCCACCAGTGCCGGACAGGGGTTAAATTCACCCCTCCACTTT	CATSAGQGLNSPLHF
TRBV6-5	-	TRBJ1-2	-	TGTGCCAGCAGCAACTCGGGGACTGGGGGCGGCTACACCTTC	CASSNSGTGGGYTF
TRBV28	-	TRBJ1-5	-	TGTGCCAGCAGTTCCGATCAGCCCCAGCATTTT	CASSSDQPQHF
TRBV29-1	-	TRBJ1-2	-	TGCAGCGCCATCGACCAGCTGGACTATGGCTACACCTTC	CSAIDQLDYGYTF
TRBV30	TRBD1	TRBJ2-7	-	TGTGCCTGGACAGCCGGGACAGGCCTTCTCGAGCAGTACTTC	CAWTAGTGLLEQYF
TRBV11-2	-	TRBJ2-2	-	TGTGCCAGCAGCTTAGAATGGGGATACACCGGGGAGCTGTTTTTT	CASSLEWGYTGELFF
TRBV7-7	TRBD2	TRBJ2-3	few	TGTGCCAGCAGCTCGCGGACTAGCGGCTGCACAGATACGCAGTATTTT	CASSSRTSGCTDTQYF
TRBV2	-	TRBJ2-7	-	TGTGCCAGCAGTGTTTTAGCGTACGAGCAGTACTTC	CASSVLAYEQYF
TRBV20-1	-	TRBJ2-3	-	TGCAGTGCTAGTGCCGGGAGTAGGGGCACAGATACGCAGTATTTT	CSASAGSRGTDTQYF
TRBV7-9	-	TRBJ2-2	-	TGTGCCAGCAGCCCCACAGCCGTGACCGGGGAGCTGTTTTTT	CASSPTAVTGELFF
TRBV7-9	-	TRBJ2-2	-	TGTGCCAGCAGCTCCTTTAGAACCGGGGAGCTGTTTTTT	CASSSFRTGELFF
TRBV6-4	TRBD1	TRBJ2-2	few	TGTGCCAGCAGGATCGGGCAGGGGGAAACCGGGGAGCTGTTTTTT	CASRIGQGETGELFF
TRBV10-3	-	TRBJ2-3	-	TGTGCCATCAGCCCCTTAGGGGGGGAAGATACGCAGTATTTT	CAISPLGGEDTQYF
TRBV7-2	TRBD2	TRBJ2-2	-	TGTGCCAGCAGCTCCCTCGGGGGGGTAAGGGAGCTGTTTTTT	CASSSLGGVRELFF
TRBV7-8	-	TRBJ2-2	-	TGTGCCAGCAGCCTAGGACGTAGGGAGTTCGACACCGGGGAGCTGTTTTTT	CASSLGRREFDTGELFF
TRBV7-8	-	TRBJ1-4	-	TGTGCCAGCAGCCTAGGAGGGTGGAAACTGTTTTTT	CASSLGGWKLFF
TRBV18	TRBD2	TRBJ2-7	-	TGTGCCAGCTCACTAACGGTGCCTAGCGGGATTTACGAGCAGTACTTC	CASSLTVPSGIYEQYF
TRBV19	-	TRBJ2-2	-	TGTGCCAGTAGTACGACCGGGATCCAACTCGACGGGGAGCTGTTTTTT	CASSTTGIQLDGELFF
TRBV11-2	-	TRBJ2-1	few	TGTGCCAGCAGCCCCTTGACAGGATCTTACAATGAGCAGTTCTTC	CASSPLTGSYNEQFF
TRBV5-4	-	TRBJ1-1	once	TGTGCCAGCAGCTGGGACGATCTTGAAGCTTTCTTT	CASSWDDLEAFF
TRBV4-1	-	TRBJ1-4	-	TGCGCCAGCAGCCAAGATCGAGGACAGGAAAAACTGTTTTTT	CASSQDRGQEKLFF
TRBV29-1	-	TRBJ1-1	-	TGCACCTGCTGGGGGACTGTGAACACTGAAGCTTTCTTT	CTCWGTVNTEAFF
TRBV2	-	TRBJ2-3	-	TGTGCCAGCAACGGACCGTTCACAGATACGCAGTATTTT	CASNGPFTDTQYF
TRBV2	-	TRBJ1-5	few	TGTGCCAGCAGTGTGGGAGGGGCCAAGCCCCAGCATTTT	CASSVGGAKPQHF
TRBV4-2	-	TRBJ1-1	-	TGTGCCAGCAGCTCTGGGCCCATTGGGACTGAAGCTTTCTTT	CASSSGPIGTEAFF
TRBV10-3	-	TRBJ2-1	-	TGTGCCATCAGTGAGTCCCCCGGGACCCCCTCGGAGCAGTTCTTC	CAISESPGTPSEQFF
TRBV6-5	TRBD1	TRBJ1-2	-	TGTGCCAGCAGGGGGACAGCTAACTATGGCTACACCTTC	CASRGTANYGYTF